The rows below give T cell receptor beta chains drawn from one sample of a study of blood T cell repertoires in COVID-19. Sequencing used immunoSEQ multiplex PCR; TCRdb keeps in-frame clones, though not all of them. The sample shows roughly 250,000 clones, just under 85% of them seen only once. Sequenced input: peripheral blood. Receptors originate from a woman aged 80 or older with acute or convalescent COVID-19. Both conserved end residues are part of each CDR3. The D gene is left open where the match is weak. Expanded clones get a size class; other rows say once, few or many, or leave the size out.

>-|TRBJ1-5|TRBV4-1|-
CASSQSRGNQPQHF
TGCGCCAGCAGCCAATCGCGGGGGAATCAGCCCCAGCATTTT
>TRBD1|TRBJ1-5|TRBV10-3|-
CAIRPDRANQPQHF
TGTGCCATCAGACCGGACAGGGCTAATCAGCCCCAGCATTTT
>-|TRBJ1-1|TRBV28|-
CASSREWREAFF
TGTGCCAGCAGTAGGGAGTGGAGGGAAGCTTTCTTT
>-|TRBJ1-4|TRBV14|few
CASSQVGRGREKLFF
TGTGCCAGCAGCCAAGTGGGCAGGGGACGAGAAAAACTGTTTTTT
>-|TRBJ1-6|TRBV6-1|-
CASSERRVNSPLHF
TGTGCCAGCAGTGAGAGGAGGGTCAATTCACCCCTCCACTTT
>-|TRBJ2-7|TRBV5-1|-
CASSDVGQYYEQYF
TGCGCCAGCAGCGACGTCGGACAGTACTACGAGCAGTACTTC
>-|TRBJ2-3|TRBV5-1|-
CASSPRGGATDTQYF
TGCGCCAGCAGCCCCCGAGGGGGGGCCACAGATACGCAGTATTTT
>-|TRBJ2-1|TRBV28|-
CASSTTGRREQFF
TGTGCCAGCAGTACGACAGGCCGGCGGGAGCAGTTCTTC
>-|TRBJ2-2|TRBV7-2|once
CASTRVGTNTGELFF
TGTGCCAGCACCCGCGTGGGCACGAACACCGGGGAGCTGTTTTTT
>-|TRBJ1-5|TRBV6-1|-
CASSETGFSNQPQHF
TGTGCCAGCAGTGAAACGGGGTTTAGCAATCAGCCCCAGCATTTT
>-|TRBJ1-5|TRBV7-2|-
CASSLALGGQPQHF
TGTGCCAGCAGCTTAGCGCTCGGCGGCCAGCCCCAGCATTTT
>-|TRBJ2-7|TRBV5-1|-
CASSLGQGMAYEQYF
TGCGCCAGCAGCTTGGGTCAGGGCATGGCCTACGAGCAGTACTTC
>-|TRBJ1-1|TRBV7-3|-
CASSPDSMNTEAFF
TGTGCCAGCAGCCCCGACAGCATGAACACTGAAGCTTTCTTT
>-|TRBJ1-2|TRBV4-1|once
CASSQETGDYGYTF
TGCGCCAGCAGCCAAGAGACGGGTGACTATGGCTACACCTTC
>TRBD2|TRBJ2-1|TRBV19|-
CATSGGGNEQFF
TGTGCCACGTCCGGCGGGGGAAATGAGCAGTTCTTC
>-|TRBJ1-3|TRBV11-2|-
CASSRGLSGNTIYF
TGTGCCAGCAGCCGGGGACTCTCTGGAAACACCATATATTTT
>TRBD1|TRBJ1-5|TRBV6-5|-
CASSYQDRGYQPQHF
TGTGCCAGCAGCTACCAGGACAGGGGGTATCAGCCCCAGCATTTT
>TRBD2|TRBJ2-7|TRBV7-9|-
CASSPAGLYEQYF
TGTGCCAGCAGCCCAGCGGGACTGTACGAGCAGTACTTC
>TRBD1|TRBJ1-1|TRBV3-1/TRBV3-2|once
CASSRRGQGPNTEAFF
TGTGCCAGCAGCCGAAGGGGACAGGGACCGAACACTGAAGCTTTCTTT
>-|TRBJ1-4|TRBV3-1/TRBV3-2|few
CASSPLALGGEKLFF
TGTGCCAGCAGCCCCCTGGCCCTAGGGGGTGAAAAACTGTTTTTT
>-|TRBJ1-5|TRBV30|-
CAWSKGQSNQPQHF
TGTGCCTGGAGTAAAGGACAGAGCAATCAGCCCCAGCATTTT
>-|TRBJ1-2|TRBV5-1|few
CASSLDREGDYGYTF
TGCGCCAGCAGCTTGGACAGGGAAGGGGACTATGGCTACACCTTC
>TRBD1|TRBJ2-1|TRBV2|-
CASSPTRTGSYNEQFF
TGTGCCAGCAGTCCGACGAGGACAGGGAGTTACAATGAGCAGTTCTTC
>-|TRBJ2-1|TRBV5-1|once
CASSRKINPDNEQFF
TGCGCCAGCAGCCGAAAAATTAATCCGGACAATGAGCAGTTCTTC
>-|TRBJ1-1|TRBV3-1/TRBV3-2|once
CASSQKVGPSMNTEAFF
TGTGCCAGCAGCCAAAAGGTTGGGCCGTCGATGAACACTGAAGCTTTCTTT
>-|TRBJ2-2|TRBV6-1|-
CASSEWRVGGELFF
TGTGCCAGCAGTGAATGGCGGGTCGGAGGGGAGCTGTTTTTT
>TRBD1|TRBJ2-2|TRBV4-1|-
CASSPVTGAGGELFF
TGCGCCAGCAGCCCGGTGACAGGGGCTGGCGGGGAGCTGTTTTTT
>-|TRBJ2-3|TRBV6-1|-
CASSEQGRADTQYF
TGTGCCAGCAGTGAACAGGGGCGGGCAGATACGCAGTATTTT
>TRBD1|TRBJ1-4|TRBV18|-
CASSPSGTGGRLFF
TGTGCCAGCTCACCATCCGGGACAGGGGGCCGGCTGTTTTTT
>TRBD1|TRBJ1-5|TRBV12-5|-
CASGLGQGSNQPQHF
TGTGCTAGTGGTCTTGGACAGGGTAGCAATCAGCCCCAGCATTTT
>TRBD1|TRBJ1-1|TRBV27|few
CAVHSRAGGENTEAFF
TGTGCCGTCCACTCCCGGGCAGGGGGCGAGAACACTGAAGCTTTCTTT
>-|TRBJ1-2|TRBV27|-
CASSPGSNGYTF
TGTGCAAGCAGTCCGGGGTCTAATGGCTACACCTTC
>-|TRBJ2-4|TRBV14|-
CASSQDGQGIQYF
TGTGCCAGCAGCCAAGATGGGCAGGGGATTCAGTACTTC
>-|TRBJ1-5|TRBV7-2|-
CASSFPSQPQHF
TGTGCCAGCAGCTTTCCTAGTCAGCCCCAGCATTTT
>-|TRBJ2-2|TRBV6-5|once
CATLSIANTGELFF
TGTGCCACCCTGTCAATAGCGAACACCGGGGAGCTGTTTTTT
>TRBD2|TRBJ2-5|TRBV7-3|-
CASSRGLAGGPQQETQYF
TGTGCCAGCAGCCGCGGACTAGCGGGGGGGCCTCAGCAAGAGACCCAGTACTTC
>TRBD1|TRBJ2-2|TRBV5-8|-
CASNRRDRGRTGELFF
TGTGCCAGCAACCGACGGGACAGGGGGCGTACCGGGGAGCTGTTTTTT
>-|TRBJ1-5|TRBV6-5|-
CASSYSGVFQPQHF
TGTGCCAGCAGTTACTCGGGAGTGTTTCAGCCCCAGCATTTT